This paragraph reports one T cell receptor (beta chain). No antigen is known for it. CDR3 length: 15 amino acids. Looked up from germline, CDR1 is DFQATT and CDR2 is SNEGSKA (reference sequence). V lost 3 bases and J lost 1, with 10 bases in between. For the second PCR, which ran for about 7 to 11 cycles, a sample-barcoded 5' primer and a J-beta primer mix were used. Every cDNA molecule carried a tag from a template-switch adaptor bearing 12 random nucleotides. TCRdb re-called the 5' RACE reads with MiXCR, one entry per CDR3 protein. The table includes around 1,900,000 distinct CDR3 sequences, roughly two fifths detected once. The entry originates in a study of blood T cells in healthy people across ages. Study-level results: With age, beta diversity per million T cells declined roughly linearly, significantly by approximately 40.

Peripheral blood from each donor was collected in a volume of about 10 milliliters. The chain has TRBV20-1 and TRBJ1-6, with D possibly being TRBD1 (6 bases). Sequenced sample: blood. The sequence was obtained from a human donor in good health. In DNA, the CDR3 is TGCAGTGCTAGCAGACAGGATTCCTATAATTCACCCCTCCACTTT. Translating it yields CSASRQDSYNSPLHF.